This TCR beta chain was profiled in a study of shared clonotypes between healthy human individuals (dated by TCRdb to 2020 to 2022). Study-wide context: The cohort comprised a couple of women and a few men aged 18 to 49 years. Per donor, three plates each were used for CD4 naive and CD4 memory, two for CD8 naive, and one for CD8 memory. To estimate repertoire size and how much clonotypes are shared between individuals, the study performed deep sequencing of blood TCR repertoires from a handful of healthy adults. Libraries were prepared and TCR repertoires were sequenced by different laboratories using diverse techniques, in order to increase sequencing depth and limit assay-specific biases. Leukapheresis yielded between about 0.85 and 9.5 billion PBMCs per donor. The paper's findings and limits, for the study overall: The genetic and exposure-history diversity represented was limited by the small number of donors. Pairwise subsampling led to the expectation that sequencing depth would affect the degree of clonotype sharing among donors. Estimated clonotype richness was generally larger for naive than for memory subsets. Higher generation probabilities were observed for clonotypes shared by all four sorted-subset donors than for non-shared clonotypes. Rarefaction of sorted-subset datasets indicated incomplete sequencing despite the large sequencing depth. Sampling was restricted to blood, and TCR repertoires in tissue are likely to differ from TCR repertoires in blood. Sharing across a handful of donors was observed for approximately 5% of naive CD4, 3% to 3.5% of naive CD8, roughly 2.3% of memory CD4, and around 0.42% of memory CD8 clonotypes.

About this clone itself: Its antigen has not been determined. No base quality information exists; no much larger clone differs at one position.

TCR CDR3 regions were amplified from genomic DNA by multiplex PCR using the deep immunoSEQ assay. Extracted genomic DNA from each cell subset was spread evenly across all wells of several immunoSEQ 96-well plates, with each plate serving as a replicate. For sorted subsets, approximately 190 ng of genomic DNA, equivalent to some 30,000 T cell genomes, went into each replicate PCR. Purified libraries were measured with a Qubit 3.0 fluorometer, size-checked on a Bioanalyzer 2100, and measured again with the KAPA Library Quantification kit. Each immunoSEQ 96-well plate was sequenced on its own single-read 150-cycle Illumina NextSeq 550 flow cell. From the authors' description of their analysis: Because only junctional sequences without quality scores were contained in the immunoSEQ output, filtering matching that applied to full-length reads could not be performed. Sequences were annotated with PyIR, a Python wrapper for IgBLAST v1.9, and V/J genes and CDR3 were assigned using IMGT germline references. Any read was removed if the V/J assignment was weak (E-value above 1e-6), the CDR3 was missing, or the read contained stop codons, out-of-frame junctions, or ambiguous translated residues. A V3J clonotype was defined by an identical inferred V gene, J gene, and CDR3 amino acid sequence. Percentage overlap between repertoires was calculated by dividing the number of shared unique clonotypes by the size of the smaller repertoire. Repertoire richness was assessed with RTK rarefaction, the Chao1 estimator, and Recon v2.1 estimates of unobserved clonotypes. OLGA was used to compute generation probabilities for all TCRbeta clonotypes that the gDNA method yielded from a handful of donors. Entries here come from immuneACCESS through TCRdb and include only in-frame sequences with V and J called. Some clones fail to appear in such tables; in the studies checked, an unresolved V gene covers under half of the shortfall, and the cause of the remainder is unknown. V and J calls and clone size are as listed in that table; D and trimming were resolved from the DNA. The sample yields more than 2,000,000 clones; roughly 93% were counted once. 0.39% of the sample goes to the ten largest clones.

Donors were healthy HIV-negative adults with no recently reported acute infections or vaccinations. All donors were Caucasian adults living in Nashville, Tennessee, USA. CD4+ T cells were enriched by magnetic negative selection, after which naive cells were positively selected on CD45RA and the negative fraction was taken as the memory subset. After blood collection by leukapheresis, PBMCs were isolated using Ficoll-Histopaque density gradient centrifugation and then cryopreserved in the vapor phase of liquid nitrogen. Purity and quantity of every magnetically sorted T cell population were checked by analytical flow cytometry. Genomic DNA was isolated from each sorted fraction and quantified by UV absorbance on a Nanodrop 2000c. Including the terminal cysteine and phenylalanine, the CDR3 comprises 15 residues. Solely the CDR3 DNA is kept, with 45 bases framed from the first base. The germline V gene encodes CDR1 SEHNR and CDR2 FQNEAQ (reference sequence). Cut back by 2 bases and 4 bases, the V and J ends lie 14 bases apart.

Material for sequencing was naive CD4+ T cells from PBMCs. The cell subset or site label, read with the paper, signifies: CD45RA+ positively selected. The chain is encoded by TRBV7-9 joined to TRBJ1-1; a weak D assignment points to TRBD1 (6 bases agree). This sequence was found in a man aged 18-30 years in good health. Some clones in this sample may be carry-over from other donors' samples. The DNA is TGTGCCAGCAGCTTAAGGGGGGGCGCCCCCACTGAAGCTTTCTTT. This translates into CASSLRGGAPTEAFF.